The rows below give T cell receptor beta chains drawn from one sample of a study of CD8 T cells in Susac syndrome. TCRdb itself ran the immunoSEQ multiplex PCR reads through MiXCR, one entry per CDR3 protein. The sample includes over 200,000 distinct CDR3 sequences, just under 95% of them seen just once. The sample comprised CD4+ T cells from PBMCs. The receptors shown here come from a human donor with multiple sclerosis. Each CDR3 is given with its conserved first and last residue. D genes are given only for firm matches. Clone size appears in some rows only: once, few, many, or a class for an expanded clone.

clone size	V gene	J gene	D gene	CDR3 DNA	CDR3 protein
NA	TRBV11-2	TRBJ1-4	NA	TGTGCCAGCAGCCCCCGCGAAAAACTGTTTTTT	CASSPREKLFF
NA	TRBV7-9	TRBJ2-2	NA	TGTGCCAGCACCTTGGGTGGCACCGGGGAGCTGTTTTTT	CASTLGGTGELFF
NA	TRBV9	TRBJ2-5	NA	TGTGCCAGCAGCGTAGTAGGTAGCCGGCTTAGGGAGACCCAGTACTTC	CASSVVGSRLRETQYF
NA	TRBV2	TRBJ1-1	NA	TGTGCCAGCAGTGGCCCCCGGGGCGCTGAAGCTTTCTTT	CASSGPRGAEAFF
once	TRBV29-1	TRBJ1-2	NA	TGCAGCGTTGAAGAGGCTTATGGCTACACCTTC	CSVEEAYGYTF
NA	TRBV27	TRBJ1-6	NA	TGTGCCAGCAGTCTATTCAATTCACCCCTCCACTTT	CASSLFNSPLHF
NA	TRBV16	TRBJ1-2	NA	TGTGCCAGCAGCCAATCGCGAGGGGGGAACTATGGCTACACCTTC	CASSQSRGGNYGYTF
NA	TRBV7-2	TRBJ2-3	NA	TGTGCCAGCAGCCTCCGAAGTCTCGACTGGGATACGCAGTATTTT	CASSLRSLDWDTQYF
NA	TRBV6-5	TRBJ1-3	TRBD1	TGTGCCAGCAAACAGCAGGGGGCTGGAAACACCATATATTTT	CASKQQGAGNTIYF
once	TRBV29-1	TRBJ2-3	NA	TGCAGCGTTGAAGATCGGCTAGCTCTAGATACGCAGTATTTT	CSVEDRLALDTQYF
NA	TRBV18	TRBJ1-1	NA	TGTGCCAGCTCACCCCGCGGGACGGTCCTAGAAGCTTTCTTT	CASSPRGTVLEAFF
NA	TRBV20-1	TRBJ1-3	NA	TGCAGTGCTAGGCGCGGGGACGGAAACACCATATATTTT	CSARRGDGNTIYF
NA	TRBV29-1	TRBJ2-1	TRBD2	TGCAGCGTTGAACCTAGCGGGGGGGCAGGTGAGCAGTTCTTC	CSVEPSGGAGEQFF
NA	TRBV4-2	TRBJ2-4	NA	TGTGCCAGCAGCCAAGATACGGACATTCAGTACTTC	CASSQDTDIQYF
NA	TRBV29-1	TRBJ1-5	NA	TGCAGCGTTGTAATGATGAGATCCTGGCCCCAGCATTTT	CSVVMMRSWPQHF
once	TRBV3-1	TRBJ2-2	NA	TGTGCCAGCAGCTTGAGATCTCCGGGGGAGCTGTTTTTT	CASSLRSPGELFF
NA	TRBV3-1	TRBJ2-3	NA	TGTGCCAGCAGCCAAGACCCGGGAGATACGCAGTATTTT	CASSQDPGDTQYF
NA	TRBV12-3/TRBV12-4	TRBJ1-5	NA	TGTGCCAGCAGCCGGCGGCACAGCAATCAGCCCCAGCATTTT	CASSRRHSNQPQHF
NA	TRBV29-1	TRBJ2-7	TRBD1	TGCAGCGTTGCGGGACAGGGGAGTAACGAGCAGTACTTC	CSVAGQGSNEQYF
NA	TRBV5-1	TRBJ1-2	TRBD1	TGCGCCAGCAGCTCCTTGGGACAGGGCAGCGGCTATGGCTACACCTTC	CASSSLGQGSGYGYTF
few	TRBV7-2	TRBJ2-1	NA	TGTGCCAGCAGCTTAGTGGGGGGCCCCTACAATGAGCAGTTCTTC	CASSLVGGPYNEQFF
NA	TRBV5-6	TRBJ2-5	NA	TGTGCCAGCAGCCGGACTTTCCAAGAGACCCAGTACTTC	CASSRTFQETQYF
NA	TRBV29-1	TRBJ1-2	TRBD1	TGCAGCGCCCTAGGACAGGATCACTATGGCTACACCTTC	CSALGQDHYGYTF
NA	TRBV4-1	TRBJ2-3	NA	TGCGCCAGCAGCCAAGGACTTATCACAGATACGCAGTATTTT	CASSQGLITDTQYF
NA	TRBV20-1	TRBJ1-6	NA	TGCAGTGCTGGGGCAGGCGGCGCATTAGAACCCCTCCACTTT	CSAGAGGALEPLHF
NA	TRBV28	TRBJ2-5	NA	TGTGCCAGCAGTTCCCCTGGTGGCCGAATTGAGACCCAGTACTTC	CASSSPGGRIETQYF
few	TRBV28	TRBJ2-1	NA	TGTGCCAGCAGTGACTTACAGGGTTACAATGAGCAGTTCTTC	CASSDLQGYNEQFF
few	TRBV2	TRBJ2-5	NA	TGTGCCAGCAGTGTCGCGGCAGGGCAAGAGACCCAGTACTTC	CASSVAAGQETQYF
NA	TRBV29-1	TRBJ1-1	NA	TGCAGCGTCTTGACTGGACAGGCTTTCTTT	CSVLTGQAFF
NA	TRBV18	TRBJ2-2	NA	TGTGCCAGCTCACCACCGTTCTCTGTCGCCGGGGAGCTGTTTTTT	CASSPPFSVAGELFF
NA	TRBV12-3/TRBV12-4	TRBJ2-6	TRBD1	TGTGCCAGCAGTTGGGTACACAGGGGACCCCTCTCTGGGGCCAACGTCCTGACTTTC	CASSWVHRGPLSGANVLTF